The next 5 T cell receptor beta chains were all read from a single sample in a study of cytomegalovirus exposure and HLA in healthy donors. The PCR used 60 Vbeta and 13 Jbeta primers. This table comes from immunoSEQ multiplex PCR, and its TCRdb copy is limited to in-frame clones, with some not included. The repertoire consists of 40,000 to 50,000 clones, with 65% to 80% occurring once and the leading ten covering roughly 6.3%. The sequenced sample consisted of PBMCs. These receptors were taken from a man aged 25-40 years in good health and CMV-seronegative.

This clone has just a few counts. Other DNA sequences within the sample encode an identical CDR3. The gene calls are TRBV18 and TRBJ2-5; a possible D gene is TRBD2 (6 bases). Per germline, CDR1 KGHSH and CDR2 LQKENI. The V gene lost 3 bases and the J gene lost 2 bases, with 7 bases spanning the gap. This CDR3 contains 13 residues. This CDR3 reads CASSPRGQETQYF. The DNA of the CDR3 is TGTGCCAGCTCACCTCGGGGGCAAGAGACCCAGTACTTC.

CDR3 protein: CASSIEARGQGKVAKNIQYF. For the CDR3, the DNA is TGTGCCAGTAGTATCGAGGCGCGGGGACAGGGGAAAGTGGCCAAAAACATTCAGTACTTC. The chain carries TRBV19 and TRBJ2-4, with 10 bases aligning to TRBD1. The J segment lost 1 base and the V segment lost 3 bases, leaving 15 bases of the junction unmatched. This CDR3 comprises 20 residues. Germline V lookup: CDR1 LNHDA, CDR2 SQIVND (reference sequence).

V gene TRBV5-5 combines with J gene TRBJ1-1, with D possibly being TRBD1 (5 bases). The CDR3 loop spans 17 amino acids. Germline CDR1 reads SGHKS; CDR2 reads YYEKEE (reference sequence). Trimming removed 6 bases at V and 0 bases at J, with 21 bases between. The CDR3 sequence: CASTQGWGGAMNTEAFF. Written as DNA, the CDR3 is TGTGCCAGCACCCAAGGTTGGGGGGGAGCGATGAACACTGAAGCTTTCTTT.

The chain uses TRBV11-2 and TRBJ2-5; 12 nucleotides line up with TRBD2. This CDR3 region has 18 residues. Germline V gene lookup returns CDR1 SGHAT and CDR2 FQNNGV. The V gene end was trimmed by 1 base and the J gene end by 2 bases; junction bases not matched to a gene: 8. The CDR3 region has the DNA TGTGCCAGCAGCTTAGGTCGGACTAGCGGGATGGGACAAGAGACCCAGTACTTC. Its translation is CASSLGRTSGMGQETQYF.

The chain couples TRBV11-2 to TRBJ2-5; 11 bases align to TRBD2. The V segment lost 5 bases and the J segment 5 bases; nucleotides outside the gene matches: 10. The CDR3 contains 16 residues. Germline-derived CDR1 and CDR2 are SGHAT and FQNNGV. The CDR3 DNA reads TGTGCCAGCAGCGCTTATACTAGCGGGAGAGGGGAGACCCAGTACTTC. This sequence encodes CASSAYTSGRGETQYF.